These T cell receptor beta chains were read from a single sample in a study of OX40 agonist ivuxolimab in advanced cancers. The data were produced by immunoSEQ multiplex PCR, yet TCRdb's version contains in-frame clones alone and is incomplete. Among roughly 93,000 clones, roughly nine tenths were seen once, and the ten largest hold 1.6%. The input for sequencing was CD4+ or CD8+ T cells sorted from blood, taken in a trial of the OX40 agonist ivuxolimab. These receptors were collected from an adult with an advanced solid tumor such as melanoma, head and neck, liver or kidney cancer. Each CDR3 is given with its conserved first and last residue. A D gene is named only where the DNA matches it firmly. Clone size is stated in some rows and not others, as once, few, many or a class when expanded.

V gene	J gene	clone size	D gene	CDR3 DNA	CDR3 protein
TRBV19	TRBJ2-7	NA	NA	TGTGCCAGTAGTATGGGGGGGCCCTACGAGCAGTACTTC	CASSMGGPYEQYF
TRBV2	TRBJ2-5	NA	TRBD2	TGTGCCAGCAGGCTCGGGACTAGCGGTTTCCAAGAGACCCAGTACTTC	CASRLGTSGFQETQYF
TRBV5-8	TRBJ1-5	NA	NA	TGTGCCAGCAGCAGCTGGGGTGGGCCCCAGCATTTT	CASSSWGGPQHF
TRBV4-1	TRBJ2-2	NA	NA	TGCGCCAGCAGCCAAGATCCCGACCCAGCCACCGGGGAGCTGTTTTTT	CASSQDPDPATGELFF
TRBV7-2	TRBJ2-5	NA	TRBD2	TGTGCCAGCAGCTTCAGAAGCGGGAGACAAGAGACCCAGTACTTC	CASSFRSGRQETQYF
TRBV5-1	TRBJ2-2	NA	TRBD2	TGCGCCAGCAGCAGAGCGGGGGCGAACACCGGGGAGCTGTTTTTT	CASSRAGANTGELFF
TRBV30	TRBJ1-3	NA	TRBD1	TGTGCCTGGAGGTCCTCAGGGGGTTACACCATATATTTT	CAWRSSGGYTIYF
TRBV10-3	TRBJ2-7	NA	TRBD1	TGTGCCATCAGTGCCGCGGGACAGGTGATTTCCTACGAGCAGTACTTC	CAISAAGQVISYEQYF
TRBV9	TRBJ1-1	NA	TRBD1	TGTGCCAGCAGCCCCTTAGGAGTGGGACAGGGGAGGAACACTGAAGCTTTCTTT	CASSPLGVGQGRNTEAFF
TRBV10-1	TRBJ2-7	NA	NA	TGCGCCAGCAGTGAAGGGGAAAGGAAGCAGTACTTC	CASSEGERKQYF
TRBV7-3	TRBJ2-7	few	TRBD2	TGTGCCAGCAGCTTAATAGCGGGTCCGAACTACGAGCAGTACTTC	CASSLIAGPNYEQYF
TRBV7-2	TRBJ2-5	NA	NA	TGTGCCAGCAGCTTATCCGCCCGGGGACACCAAGAGACCCAGTACTTC	CASSLSARGHQETQYF
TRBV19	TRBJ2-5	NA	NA	TGTGCCAGTAGTATAGCGGCGGCGAAAGAGACCCAGTACTTC	CASSIAAAKETQYF
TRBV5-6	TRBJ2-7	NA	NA	TGTGCCAGCAGCTTAAATCCGGGGGAGCAGTACTTC	CASSLNPGEQYF
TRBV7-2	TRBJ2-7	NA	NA	TGTGCCAGCAGCCCGATTGGGGCGAGCTCCTACGAGCAGTACTTC	CASSPIGASSYEQYF
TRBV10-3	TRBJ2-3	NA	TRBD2	TGTGCCATCAGGGGGGGGTCCCTCCCAGATACGCAGTATTTT	CAIRGGSLPDTQYF
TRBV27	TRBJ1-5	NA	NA	TGTGCCAGCAGCACGACTGCTCAGCCCCAGCATTTT	CASSTTAQPQHF